This T cell receptor beta chain was recovered during a study of cytomegalovirus exposure and HLA in healthy donors. Primers included in the PCR were 60 Vbeta and 13 Jbeta primers. Measured with immunoSEQ multiplex PCR; TCRdb has only the in-frame clones, and not every one. The data contain fewer than 200,000 clones, roughly 80% of them singletons. This CDR3 contains 13 residues. Germline loops: CDR1 SGHTA, CDR2 FQGNSA. Trimming removed 7 bases from V and 1 base from J, with 10 bases in between. Overall study findings and caveats: Most likely, a cluster of highly shared sequence variants arose as a sequencing artifact. 150 to 200 TCR beta chains were listed as cytomegalovirus-associated.

Details on this clone: Its antigen is not identified.

This sequence was found in a woman in her twenties or thirties in good health and CMV-seropositive. This chain links TRBV7-2 with TRBJ1-2, with D unresolved. The sequenced sample was PBMCs. Here the CDR3 reads CASTSRVNYGYTF. DNA of the CDR3: TGTGCCAGCACCTCCCGGGTTAACTATGGCTACACCTTC.